The 22 T cell receptor beta chains below come from one sample, sequenced in a study of T cells after yellow fever vaccination. TCRdb analysed the 5' RACE reads with MiXCR anew, one entry per CDR3 protein. Of 70,000 or so distinct CDR3 sequences listed, about 7.7% are singletons. Source: CD8+ T cells sorted from PBMCs, taken around 10 days after the first yellow fever vaccination. The receptors were sampled from a young man who received the YFV17D yellow fever vaccine.

This clonotype was recorded many times. The chain is built from TRBV5-1 and TRBJ2-1; a possible D gene is TRBD2 (6 bases). In germline, CDR1 is SGHRS, CDR2 YFSETQ. V lost 4 bases, J lost 1 base, and 21 bases lay in between. This CDR3 spans 18 amino acids. The CDR3 spells CASSPTGRQHGSYNEQFF. The CDR3 DNA reads as TGCGCCAGCAGCCCCACTGGGAGGCAACACGGGTCCTACAATGAGCAGTTCTTC.

The chain joins TRBV4-1 to TRBJ2-5; D remains ambiguous. In germline, CDR1 is MGHRA, CDR2 YSYEKL. The CDR3 loop spans 16 amino acids. With 4 bases removed from V and 1 base from J, the gap between germline ends came to 16 bases. The DNA for the CDR3 is TGCGCCAGCAGCCCCCGGCTTTTAGCCCTCCAAGAGACCCAGTACTTC. It is translated as CASSPRLLALQETQYF.

This clonotype was recorded many times. The chain couples TRBV6-5 to TRBJ2-7; D ambiguous. This CDR3 region has 14 residues. Looked up from germline, CDR1 is MNHEY and CDR2 is SVGAGI. V was trimmed by 6 bases and J by 0 bases, leaving 12 bases between them. The CDR3 loop reads CASSLPPVSYEQYV. CDR3 bases: TGTGCCAGCAGCCTTCCGCCTGTCTCCTACGAGCAGTACGTC.

This clonotype was counted many times. The chain couples TRBV7-9 to TRBJ1-4; tentative D call: TRBD1 (5 bases). Trimming pared 0 bases from V and 4 bases from J, leaving 6 bases between. Germline values: CDR1 SEHNR, CDR2 FQNEAQ (reference sequence). This CDR3 comprises 14 residues. The CDR3 loop is CASSLAQVNEKLFF. CDR3 DNA sequence: TGTGCCAGCAGCTTAGCACAGGTTAATGAAAAACTGTTTTTT.

The rearrangement joins TRBV6-2 or TRBV6-3 to TRBJ2-3; a possible D gene is TRBD2 (7 bases). The germline V gene encodes CDR1 MNHEY and CDR2 SVGEGT. V lost 2 bases, J lost 9 bases, and 21 bases lay in between. CDR3 length equals 16 residues. This chain's CDR3 is CASSYGAGARQGTQYF. CDR3 DNA sequence: TGTGCCAGCAGTTACGGGGCGGGGGCCCGTCAAGGAACGCAGTATTTT.

This clonotype was counted at least ten times. The gene calls are TRBV6-2 or TRBV6-3 and TRBJ2-5; 10 bases line up with TRBD2. The CDR3 contains 16 residues. V shed 6 bases and J 1 base; nucleotides not matched to a gene: 8. The germline gives CDR1 MNHEY, CDR2 SVGEGT. This chain's CDR3 is CASSLTSGPFQETQYF. CDR3 DNA: TGTGCCAGCAGCCTGACTAGCGGGCCCTTCCAAGAGACCCAGTACTTC.

The genes are TRBV4-1 and TRBJ2-7; D is possibly TRBD1 or TRBD2 (5 bases each). The length of the CDR3 is 14 residues. Germline CDR1 reads MGHRA; CDR2 reads YSYEKL. V was pared by 5 bases and J by 0 bases, with 11 bases between. The CDR3 DNA reads as TGCGCCAGCAGCTCCCGGGACGGCTCCTACGAGCAGTACTTC. Translating gives CASSSRDGSYEQYF.

This clonotype was detected ten times or more. This rearrangement joins TRBV6-5 to TRBJ1-6; a possible D gene is TRBD1 (6 bases). The V end was cut by 7 bases, the J end by 7 bases, with 17 bases between. The CDR3 runs 15 residues. Per the germline V gene, CDR1 is MNHEY and CDR2 is SVGAGI. CDR3 amino acids: CASTSHTGGNSPLHF. The CDR3 bases are TGTGCCAGCACCTCCCATACTGGGGGCAATTCACCCCTCCACTTT.

V is TRBV20-1 and J is TRBJ1-5, with a tentative D call TRBD1 (5 bases). Germline CDR1 and CDR2: DFQATT and SNEGSKA (reference sequence). V was shortened by 1 base and J by 4 bases, with 17 bases between the two germline ends. This CDR3 contains 16 residues. CDR3 protein: CSARVLGTGENQPQHF. The CDR3 DNA is TGCAGTGCTAGAGTCCTCGGGACTGGGGAAAATCAGCCCCAGCATTTT.

V is TRBV5-1 and J is TRBJ2-2; the match to TRBD2 covers 9 bases. This CDR3 is 18 amino acids long. Germline loops: CDR1 SGHRS, CDR2 YFSETQ. With V trimmed by 2 bases and J by 4 bases, 12 bases remained unmatched. The CDR3, as DNA: TGCGCCAGCAGCTTTGGTACTAGCGGGTCAAGCTTCACCGGGGAGCTGTTTTTT. Its translation: CASSFGTSGSSFTGELFF.

This clonotype has only a few counts. V and J are TRBV6-7 and TRBJ2-5, with D possibly matching TRBD2 (5 bases). TRBV6-7 is assigned to the ORF class and has an uncertain function. CDR3 size: 14 residues. V dropped 5 bases and J dropped 3 bases, with 13 bases sitting between them. CDR3: CASSERGIKETQYF. The CDR3 region has the DNA TGTGCCAGCAGTGAACGGGGAATTAAAGAGACCCAGTACTTC.

This clonotype appeared many times. The chain carries TRBV3-1 and TRBJ2-7; D is perhaps TRBD2 (6 bases). Germline V CDR1 and CDR2: LGHDT, YNNKEL (reference sequence). Trimming took 0 bases from V and 2 from J, leaving 8 bases between them. This CDR3 comprises 14 residues. The CDR3: CASSQDWGAYEQYF. The CDR3 coding sequence is TGTGCCAGCAGCCAAGATTGGGGGGCCTACGAGCAGTACTTC.

This clonotype was counted many times. The chain recombines TRBV5-1 with TRBJ2-1; D ambiguous. Germline V gene data show CDR1 as SGHRS and CDR2 as YFSETQ. This CDR3 contains 18 residues. The V end was cut by 0 bases, the J end by 0 bases, with 16 bases between. The chain's CDR3 is CASSLASDSGSSYNEQFF. In DNA form, the CDR3 reads TGCGCCAGCAGCTTGGCTTCGGATAGTGGTAGCTCCTACAATGAGCAGTTCTTC.

V gene TRBV19 combines with J gene TRBJ1-1, with a weak D call TRBD1 (6 bases). The CDR3 sequence is 13 residues long. The V end lost 10 bases, the J end lost 2 bases, and 14 bases lay between the germline ends. Looked up from germline, CDR1 is LNHDA and CDR2 is SQIVND (reference sequence). The chain's CDR3 is CATSDSPNTEAFF. CDR3 sequence (DNA): TGTGCCACCTCGGACAGTCCTAACACTGAAGCTTTCTTT.

This sequence joins TRBV2 and TRBJ2-7, with TRBD2 identical over 9 bases. Per the germline V gene, CDR1 is SNHLY and CDR2 is FYNNEI. Unmatched junction bases numbered 1, after V lost 4 bases and J lost 0 bases. The CDR3 spans 14 residues. The CDR3, as DNA: TGTGCCAGCAGTGTAGCGGGGGACTCCTACGAGCAGTACTTC. It translates to CASSVAGDSYEQYF.

Ten or more counts support this clonotype. The chain joins TRBV27 to TRBJ1-4; a weak D match, TRBD1 (5 bases). Germline V gene lookup returns CDR1 MNHEY and CDR2 SMNVEV (reference sequence). This CDR3 has 16 residues. The ends were cut back, 0 bases at V and 1 base at J, with 9 bases in the middle. CDR3 in amino acids: CASSLSPGLTNEKLFF. In DNA, the CDR3 is TGTGCCAGCAGTTTATCCCCAGGGTTAACTAATGAAAAACTGTTTTTT. The full variable domain, rest sourced from reference TRBV27 and TRBJ1-4, is EAQVTQNPRYLITVTGKKLTVTCSQNMNHEYMSWYRQDPGLGLRQIYYSMNVEVTDKGDVPEGYKVSRKEKRNFPLILESPSPNQTSLYFCASSLSPGLTNEKLFFGSGTQLSVL.

The CDR3 loop reads CASSLSGEPRGYTF. The CDR3 DNA follows: TGTGCCAGCAGCTTAAGCGGGGAACCGCGGGGCTACACCTTC. This sequence joins TRBV7-9 and TRBJ1-2; D gene ambiguous. From germline, CDR1 is SEHNR and CDR2 FQNEAQ (reference sequence). Trimming removed 2 bases at V and 8 bases at J, with 15 bases between. There are 14 residues in the CDR3.

Ten or more counts support this clonotype. The chain has TRBV12-5 and TRBJ1-1; no clear D gene. Germline CDR1 LGHNT, CDR2 FRNRAP. Trimming removed 0 bases at V and 2 bases at J, with 4 bases between. This CDR3 comprises 13 residues. CDR3 sequence: CASGLVVNTEAFF. The CDR3, as DNA: TGTGCTAGTGGTTTGGTAGTAAACACTGAAGCTTTCTTT.

This clonotype was seen repeatedly, ten times or more. The chain is built from TRBV6-5 and TRBJ2-1; 9 positions agree with TRBD2. Per germline, CDR1 MNHEY and CDR2 SVGAGI. With 5 bases clipped from V and 7 bases from J, the junction kept 12 bases outside the gene matches. CDR3 length equals 16 residues. CDR3 region: CASSQTRGGWRNEQFF. The CDR3 DNA is TGTGCCAGCAGTCAGACGCGGGGGGGCTGGAGAAATGAGCAGTTCTTC.

This clonotype occurred many times. The chain has TRBV12-3 or TRBV12-4 and TRBJ2-7; 10 bases fit TRBD1. Trimming took 4 bases from V and 5 from J; bases not matched to a gene: 2. This CDR3 comprises 13 residues. The CDR3 coding sequence is TGTGCCAGCAGTTGGGACAGGGGAAACGAGCAGTACTTC. Its translation is CASSWDRGNEQYF.

This clonotype was detected many times. This chain uses TRBV27 with TRBJ2-3; the match to TRBD2 covers 8 bases. Per the germline V gene, CDR1 is MNHEY and CDR2 is SMNVEV (reference sequence). This CDR3 is 15 amino acids long. The V segment lost 8 bases and the J segment 4 bases; nucleotides outside the gene matches: 11. The chain's CDR3 is CASSPGGGLADTQYF. In DNA form, the CDR3 reads TGTGCCAGCTCACCCGGGGGGGGCCTGGCAGATACGCAGTATTTT.

This clonotype showed up just a few times. V and J are TRBV15 and TRBJ1-2; D gene uncertain. V lost 0 bases to trimming and J lost 6 bases, with 11 bases between them. Germline CDR1 reads LNHNV; CDR2 reads YYDKDF (reference sequence). CDR3 size: 14 residues. The CDR3: CATSRDPDEDGYTF. The DNA of the CDR3 is TGTGCCACCAGCAGAGACCCTGACGAGGATGGCTACACCTTC.